The subject of this entry is one TCR beta chain. Its antigen is not known. An equimolar mix of two oligonucleotides served as the beta constant-region primer for TRBC1 and TRBC2. An oligonucleotide with the SP2 primer and a 12-nucleotide UMI was ligated to the cDNA 3' end. Ligated cDNA was amplified by four rounds of PCR with nested alpha and beta constant-region primers and SP2. TCRdb reprocessed the UMI-ligation and nested PCR reads with MiXCR, giving one entry per CDR3 protein. The table includes around 160,000 distinct CDR3 sequences, over 15% detected once. Germline V lookup: CDR1 LNHDA, CDR2 SQIVND (reference sequence). V lost 5 bases and J 7 bases, leaving 11 bases between the germline ends. This CDR3 contains 12 residues. This sample stems from a study of naive and memory T cell subsets. The study, taken as a whole, reports: Over 85% of naive TCR sequences appeared only once, unlike memory subsets. Clonotypes here are unpaired alpha or beta chain sequences.

V is TRBV19 and J is TRBJ1-2; D call uncertain. The sequencing sample was made of naive CD4+ T cells from blood. This TCR derives from a human donor in good health. The CDR3 DNA is TGTGCCAGTAGTTATCAGGCGGGTGGCTACACCTTC. This gives the protein CASSYQAGGYTF.